This is a list of T cell receptor beta chains from one sample in a study of blood T cell repertoires in COVID-19. Sequencing used immunoSEQ multiplex PCR; TCRdb keeps in-frame clones, though not all of them. The repertoire consists of 84,000 or so clones, with roughly 78% occurring once and the leading ten covering roughly 19%. Sequencing input: peripheral blood. The receptor source for this set is a woman aged 80 or over with acute or convalescent COVID-19. CDR3s include the opening cysteine and the closing phenylalanine or tryptophan. Each record gives: clone size, J gene, D gene, V gene, CDR3 protein, CDR3 DNA. The D gene is left open where the match is weak. Clone size is not always given. Where it is, it says once, few, many or a class for expanded clones.

abundance: -; j_gene: TRBJ2-5; d_gene: -; v_gene: TRBV28; CDR3aa: CASSLGGGPLVSPQYF; CDR3nt: TGTGCCAGCAGTCTAGGGGGAGGGCCCCTTGTTTCTCCCCAGTACTTC
abundance: few; j_gene: TRBJ2-2; d_gene: -; v_gene: TRBV11-2; CDR3aa: CASSPSGGGTGELFF; CDR3nt: TGTGCCAGCAGCCCTAGCGGAGGGGGGACCGGGGAGCTGTTTTTT
abundance: -; j_gene: TRBJ2-1; d_gene: -; v_gene: TRBV21-1; CDR3aa: CASSNRVTSVHEGYNEQFF; CDR3nt: TGTGCCAGCAGCAATCGGGTCACGAGCGTACATGAAGGATACAATGAGCAGTTCTTC
abundance: -; j_gene: TRBJ2-5; d_gene: TRBD2; v_gene: TRBV4-2; CDR3aa: CASSQGLAGEETQYF; CDR3nt: TGTGCCAGCAGCCAAGGGCTAGCGGGAGAAGAGACCCAGTACTTC
abundance: -; j_gene: TRBJ2-7; d_gene: TRBD2; v_gene: TRBV7-2; CDR3aa: CASSPNRRGASYEQYF; CDR3nt: TGTGCCAGCAGCCCTAATCGGCGGGGGGCCTCCTACGAGCAGTACTTC
abundance: -; j_gene: TRBJ2-3; d_gene: -; v_gene: TRBV5-1; CDR3aa: CASSLAGSDSTDTQYF; CDR3nt: TGCGCCAGCAGCTTGGCCGGGAGCGACAGCACAGATACGCAGTATTTT
abundance: -; j_gene: TRBJ2-7; d_gene: -; v_gene: TRBV6-2/TRBV6-3; CDR3aa: CASSSGVGQYF; CDR3nt: TGTGCCAGCAGCTCCGGGGTTGGGCAGTACTTC
abundance: -; j_gene: TRBJ1-4; d_gene: TRBD1; v_gene: TRBV2; CDR3aa: CASAGQGNEKLFF; CDR3nt: TGTGCCAGTGCGGGACAGGGGAATGAAAAACTGTTTTTT
abundance: few; j_gene: TRBJ2-7; d_gene: TRBD2; v_gene: TRBV7-2; CDR3aa: CASSLLVAGYEQYF; CDR3nt: TGTGCCAGCAGCTTGTTGGTAGCGGGGTACGAGCAGTACTTC
abundance: -; j_gene: TRBJ1-1; d_gene: -; v_gene: TRBV6-5; CDR3aa: CASSTGQGRTEAFF; CDR3nt: TGTGCCAGCAGTACCGGCCAGGGTCGGACTGAAGCTTTCTTT
abundance: -; j_gene: TRBJ2-7; d_gene: TRBD2; v_gene: TRBV20-1; CDR3aa: CSAPRGALQYF; CDR3nt: TGCAGTGCTCCGCGGGGGGCCTTGCAGTACTTC
abundance: -; j_gene: TRBJ1-1; d_gene: -; v_gene: TRBV5-1; CDR3aa: CASSLVPVNTEAFF; CDR3nt: TGCGCCAGCAGCTTGGTCCCAGTGAACACTGAAGCTTTCTTT
abundance: -; j_gene: TRBJ1-1; d_gene: TRBD1; v_gene: TRBV14; CDR3aa: CASSLLGQQNTEAFF; CDR3nt: TGTGCCAGCAGCCTCCTGGGACAGCAGAACACTGAAGCTTTCTTT
abundance: -; j_gene: TRBJ1-4; d_gene: TRBD1; v_gene: TRBV18; CDR3aa: CASSPQSHRGSEKLFF; CDR3nt: TGTGCCAGCTCACCTCAGAGTCACAGGGGTAGTGAAAAACTGTTTTTT
abundance: -; j_gene: TRBJ1-1; d_gene: -; v_gene: TRBV6-5; CDR3aa: CASSYQGKNTEAFF; CDR3nt: TGTGCCAGCAGTTATCAGGGGAAGAACACTGAAGCTTTCTTT
abundance: once; j_gene: TRBJ1-2; d_gene: TRBD1; v_gene: TRBV5-1; CDR3aa: CASSGGTAYGYTF; CDR3nt: TGCGCCAGCAGCGGCGGGACAGCCTATGGCTACACCTTC
abundance: -; j_gene: TRBJ1-1; d_gene: TRBD1; v_gene: TRBV29-1; CDR3aa: CSGQGFDEAFF; CDR3nt: TGCAGCGGACAGGGGTTTGATGAAGCTTTCTTT
abundance: -; j_gene: TRBJ1-5; d_gene: TRBD1; v_gene: TRBV6-5; CDR3aa: CASSLGQIQPQHF; CDR3nt: TGTGCCAGCAGTCTGGGACAGATTCAGCCCCAGCATTTT
abundance: -; j_gene: TRBJ2-5; d_gene: -; v_gene: TRBV2; CDR3aa: CASSFDPGSSAQYF; CDR3nt: TGTGCCAGCAGTTTTGACCCCGGGAGTAGCGCCCAGTACTTC
abundance: -; j_gene: TRBJ1-5; d_gene: TRBD1; v_gene: TRBV2; CDR3aa: CASSLTGDSPPQHF; CDR3nt: TGTGCCAGCAGCCTGACAGGGGATAGCCCGCCCCAGCATTTT
abundance: -; j_gene: TRBJ2-1; d_gene: TRBD2; v_gene: TRBV7-6; CDR3aa: CASSLNRGRVGEQFF; CDR3nt: TGTGCCAGCAGCTTAAACCGGGGGAGGGTGGGTGAGCAGTTCTTC
abundance: -; j_gene: TRBJ2-1; d_gene: TRBD2; v_gene: TRBV4-1; CDR3aa: CASSLTPLTSGVYNEQFF; CDR3nt: TGCGCCAGCAGCCTCACCCCCTTGACTAGCGGGGTCTACAATGAGCAGTTCTTC
abundance: few; j_gene: TRBJ1-2; d_gene: -; v_gene: TRBV19; CDR3aa: CASMLGEDYGYTF; CDR3nt: TGTGCCAGTATGTTGGGGGAGGACTATGGCTACACCTTC
abundance: once; j_gene: TRBJ2-1; d_gene: TRBD2; v_gene: TRBV5-1; CDR3aa: CASSSSGTSYNEQFF; CDR3nt: TGCGCCAGCAGCTCGAGCGGGACCTCCTACAATGAGCAGTTCTTC
abundance: -; j_gene: TRBJ1-4; d_gene: TRBD1; v_gene: TRBV19; CDR3aa: CATSSFGRGEKLFF; CDR3nt: TGTGCCACCTCTTCTTTTGGCAGGGGGGAAAAACTGTTTTTT
abundance: -; j_gene: TRBJ1-1; d_gene: TRBD1; v_gene: TRBV12-5; CDR3aa: CASGTGAPTEAFF; CDR3nt: TGTGCTAGTGGTACAGGGGCCCCAACTGAAGCTTTCTTT
abundance: -; j_gene: TRBJ2-2; d_gene: -; v_gene: TRBV27; CDR3aa: CASSPIRDFPGAGELFF; CDR3nt: TGTGCCAGCAGTCCTATCAGGGACTTCCCCGGAGCCGGGGAGCTGTTTTTT
abundance: once; j_gene: TRBJ2-3; d_gene: -; v_gene: TRBV24-1; CDR3aa: CATSSRWGPDTQYF; CDR3nt: TGTGCCACCTCCAGTAGGTGGGGGCCAGATACGCAGTATTTT
abundance: -; j_gene: TRBJ1-3; d_gene: -; v_gene: TRBV18; CDR3aa: CASSQDRNSGNTIYF; CDR3nt: TGTGCCAGCTCACAAGACAGGAACTCTGGAAACACCATATATTTT
abundance: -; j_gene: TRBJ2-3; d_gene: TRBD2; v_gene: TRBV2; CDR3aa: CASSALAGGTDTQYF; CDR3nt: TGTGCCAGCAGTGCGCTAGCGGGGGGCACAGATACGCAGTATTTT
abundance: -; j_gene: TRBJ2-1; d_gene: TRBD1; v_gene: TRBV11-3; CDR3aa: CASSVSGTGFYNEQFF; CDR3nt: TGTGCCAGCAGCGTGTCCGGGACAGGGTTCTACAATGAGCAGTTCTTC
abundance: -; j_gene: TRBJ2-7; d_gene: TRBD2; v_gene: TRBV4-1; CDR3aa: CASSQGGGLTYEQYF; CDR3nt: TGCGCCAGCAGCCAAGGGGGAGGGCTGACCTACGAGCAGTACTTC
abundance: -; j_gene: TRBJ1-2; d_gene: -; v_gene: TRBV18; CDR3aa: CASSPKGGEGYGYTF; CDR3nt: TGTGCCAGCTCACCAAAAGGGGGTGAGGGCTATGGCTACACCTTC
abundance: once; j_gene: TRBJ1-1; d_gene: -; v_gene: TRBV7-9; CDR3aa: CASSPGLENTEAFF; CDR3nt: TGTGCCAGCAGCCCAGGACTGGAGAACACTGAAGCTTTCTTT
abundance: -; j_gene: TRBJ1-1; d_gene: -; v_gene: TRBV7-8; CDR3aa: CASSLAGDTEAFF; CDR3nt: TGTGCCAGCAGCTTAGCGGGAGACACTGAAGCTTTCTTT
abundance: -; j_gene: TRBJ1-3; d_gene: -; v_gene: TRBV5-4; CDR3aa: CASSPDSLGNTIYF; CDR3nt: TGTGCCAGCAGCCCGGACAGTCTTGGAAACACCATATATTTT
abundance: -; j_gene: TRBJ2-1; d_gene: TRBD2; v_gene: TRBV29-1; CDR3aa: CSVEDHVSGSYNEQFF; CDR3nt: TGCAGCGTTGAAGATCACGTAAGCGGGAGTTACAATGAGCAGTTCTTC
abundance: -; j_gene: TRBJ1-6; d_gene: -; v_gene: TRBV12-3/TRBV12-4; CDR3aa: CASRDRSSPLHF; CDR3nt: TGTGCCAGCAGGGACAGATCTTCACCCCTCCACTTT
abundance: -; j_gene: TRBJ2-7; d_gene: TRBD1; v_gene: TRBV7-7; CDR3aa: CASSIGTGVDEQYF; CDR3nt: TGTGCCAGCAGCATTGGGACAGGGGTAGACGAGCAGTACTTC
abundance: -; j_gene: TRBJ2-7; d_gene: -; v_gene: TRBV30; CDR3aa: CAWSVSAYEQYF; CDR3nt: TGTGCCTGGAGTGTGTCCGCCTACGAGCAGTACTTC
abundance: -; j_gene: TRBJ2-3; d_gene: -; v_gene: TRBV2; CDR3aa: CASSDRTSLSTDTQYF; CDR3nt: TGTGCCAGCAGTGACCGGACATCTCTAAGCACAGATACGCAGTATTTT
abundance: -; j_gene: TRBJ2-1; d_gene: TRBD2; v_gene: TRBV4-2; CDR3aa: CASSRKAGGRNEQFF; CDR3nt: TGTGCCAGCAGCCGCAAGGCGGGGGGGCGTAATGAGCAGTTCTTC
abundance: -; j_gene: TRBJ1-6; d_gene: -; v_gene: TRBV5-4; CDR3aa: CASSLGYGNSPLHF; CDR3nt: TGTGCCAGCAGCTTGGGGTACGGGAATTCACCCCTCCACTTT
abundance: once; j_gene: TRBJ2-1; d_gene: TRBD2; v_gene: TRBV5-1; CDR3aa: CASSSVLAGPNEQFF; CDR3nt: TGCGCCAGCAGCTCGGTGCTAGCGGGACCTAATGAGCAGTTCTTC
abundance: -; j_gene: TRBJ2-2; d_gene: TRBD2; v_gene: TRBV7-3; CDR3aa: CASSFRASSGVEGTGELFF; CDR3nt: TGTGCCAGCAGCTTTAGGGCGTCTAGCGGGGTCGAGGGGACCGGGGAGCTGTTTTTT
abundance: -; j_gene: TRBJ1-1; d_gene: -; v_gene: TRBV6-1; CDR3aa: CASSEVVRSNTEAFF; CDR3nt: TGTGCCAGCAGTGAAGTTGTCAGATCGAACACTGAAGCTTTCTTT
abundance: -; j_gene: TRBJ2-2; d_gene: -; v_gene: TRBV7-3; CDR3aa: CASSRDGITGELFF; CDR3nt: TGTGCCAGCAGCCGCGACGGGATCACCGGGGAGCTGTTTTTT
abundance: once; j_gene: TRBJ2-7; d_gene: TRBD1; v_gene: TRBV6-1; CDR3aa: CASSKNTGGAGEQYF; CDR3nt: TGTGCCAGCAGTAAGAATACAGGGGGCGCGGGGGAGCAGTACTTC
abundance: -; j_gene: TRBJ2-1; d_gene: TRBD2; v_gene: TRBV10-3; CDR3aa: CASGTSGMLEQFF; CDR3nt: TGTGCCAGCGGGACTAGCGGGATGCTGGAGCAGTTCTTC
abundance: -; j_gene: TRBJ2-5; d_gene: -; v_gene: TRBV11-2; CDR3aa: CASSLEWGPGQSPETQYF; CDR3nt: TGTGCCAGCAGCTTAGAGTGGGGACCGGGACAATCCCCAGAGACCCAGTACTTC
abundance: -; j_gene: TRBJ1-1; d_gene: -; v_gene: TRBV19; CDR3aa: CASRRQENVNTEAFF; CDR3nt: TGTGCCAGTAGGAGACAGGAGAACGTGAACACTGAAGCTTTCTTT
abundance: few; j_gene: TRBJ2-1; d_gene: TRBD2; v_gene: TRBV6-2/TRBV6-3; CDR3aa: CASSPTSGRSNDEQFF; CDR3nt: TGTGCCAGCAGCCCTACTAGCGGGAGGTCTAACGATGAGCAGTTCTTC